This T cell receptor (beta chain) originates from a study of T-cell reconstitution after alpha-beta-depleted transplantation in children. Findings of the study overall: Several hundred expanded graft clones reportedly gave rise to the alpha-beta T cells present about two months after transplant. Fresh T-cell production supplied most of the T-cell counts and diversity seen one year after transplant.

Details on this clonotype: Its antigen is as yet unknown.

TCRbeta library construction was performed incorporating unique molecular identifiers. In TCRdb, the PCR reads were re-called with MiXCR into one record per CDR3 protein. Altogether some 460,000 distinct CDR3 sequences are present, 15% to 20% being singletons, with the ten largest covering approximately 29%. V trimming: 2 bases; J trimming: 8 bases; junction bases outside the gene matches: 8. Per germline, CDR1 MNHEY and CDR2 SMNVEV (reference sequence). CDR3 length equals 14 residues. V and J are TRBV27 and TRBJ1-2; TRBD1 matches 7 bases. This clonotype was sampled from a boy under two years old who had a stem cell transplant for Wiskott-Aldrich syndrome, so the T cells may come from the graft donor. Material: PBMCs, mostly from graft donor cells, obtained 360 days after TCRalphabeta/CD19-depleted stem cell transplant. CDR3 sequence (DNA): TGTGCCAGCAGTTTAGGGGACAGAATAGGCGGCTACACCTTC. Translating gives CASSLGDRIGGYTF.